This entry features one T cell receptor beta chain sequence. This sample is drawn from a study of blood T cell repertoires in COVID-19. Study in general: Material from acute and convalescent COVID-19 was sourced from the United States, Italy and Spain. Sample material is recorded as cDNA or gDNA derived from T cells, B-cell-depleted T cells, or PBMCs.

Seattle-derived patients entered the study during active infection and were followed longitudinally. Trimming left V 0 bases short and J 1 base short, with 16 bases between. CDR3 length: 17 amino acids. Germline V CDR1 and CDR2: LNHNV, YYDKDF (reference sequence). Produced via immunoSEQ multiplex PCR; TCRdb's table is partial and in-frame only. The repertoire consists of 45,000 to 50,000 clones, with approximately 85% occurring once and the leading ten covering more than 25%. The sample was peripheral blood. This sequence originates from a woman of 80 years or more with COVID-19, enrolled during active disease. The J gene is TRBJ2-7, the V gene TRBV15; D might be TRBD1 (6 bases). CDR3 sequence: CATSRDPAGAKSYEQYF. The DNA of the CDR3 is TGTGCCACCAGCAGAGATCCAGCAGGGGCGAAATCCTACGAGCAGTACTTC. Full variable domain (outside the CDR3, taken from reference TRBV15 and TRBJ2-7): DAMVIQNPRYQVTQFGKPVTLSCSQTLNHNVMYWYQQKSSQAPKLLFHYYDKDFNNEADTPDNFQSRRPNTSFCFLDIRSPGLGDTAMYLCATSRDPAGAKSYEQYFGPGTRLTVT.